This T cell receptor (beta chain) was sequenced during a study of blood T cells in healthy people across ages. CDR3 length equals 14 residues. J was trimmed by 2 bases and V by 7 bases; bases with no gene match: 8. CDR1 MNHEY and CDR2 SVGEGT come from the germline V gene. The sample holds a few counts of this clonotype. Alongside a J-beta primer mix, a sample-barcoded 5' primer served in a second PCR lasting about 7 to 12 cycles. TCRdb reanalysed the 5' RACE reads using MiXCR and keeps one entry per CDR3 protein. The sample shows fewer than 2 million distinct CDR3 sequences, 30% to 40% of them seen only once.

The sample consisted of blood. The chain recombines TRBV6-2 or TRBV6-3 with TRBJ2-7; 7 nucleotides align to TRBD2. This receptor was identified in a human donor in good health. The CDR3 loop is CASTALAFAYEQYF. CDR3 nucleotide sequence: TGTGCCAGCACCGCACTAGCGTTTGCCTACGAGCAGTACTTC.